The 20 T cell receptor beta chains presented below share a single source sample, sequenced in a study of response to subunit inactivated influenza vaccine. TCRdb re-derived calls from the RT-PCR reads in MiXCR, one entry per CDR3 protein. Of a few hundred thousand distinct CDR3 sequences detected, around 13% appear once; the ten largest clones hold more than 9.5%. The source was PBMCs from blood, collected roughly 12 days after vaccination. Receptors originate from a man between 45 and 60 years old who received an inactivated influenza vaccine.

This clonotype was detected a few times. The chain carries TRBV6-5 and TRBJ1-1; 12 bases agree with TRBD1. The V gene end was trimmed by 0 bases and the J gene end by 5 bases; junction bases not matched to a gene: 10. Germline values: CDR1 MNHEY, CDR2 SVGAGI. The CDR3 has 18 residues. The CDR3 region is CASSYSVTGQGARTEAFF. The CDR3 nucleotides read TGTGCCAGCAGTTACTCAGTTACGGGACAGGGGGCCCGTACTGAAGCTTTCTTT.

Concerning this clonotype: It may be a read error: a sequence one base away is much more abundant. This chain joins TRBV3-1 and TRBJ2-1; 7 bases are a match to TRBD2. The CDR3 is 16 amino acids. Germline-derived CDR1 and CDR2 are LGHDT and YNNKEL (reference sequence). CDR3 loop: CAISQQPAGYGNEQFF. The CDR3 DNA reads as TGTGCCATCAGCCAACAACCAGCGGGATATGGGAATGAGCAGTTCTTC.

J is TRBJ1-6 and V is TRBV14, with D tentatively TRBD1 (5 bases). The germline V gene encodes CDR1 SGHDN and CDR2 FVKESK. This CDR3 has 15 amino acids. Trimming stripped 0 bases from V and 7 bases from J, with 10 bases between. In nucleotides, the CDR3 is TGTGCCAGCAGCCAAGATCGGGGGGGAAATTCACCCCTCCACTTT. It yields the protein CASSQDRGGNSPLHF.

This clonotype was observed a few times. V usage is TRBV11-2 and J usage is TRBJ2-2, with 11 nucleotides matching TRBD2. Germline CDR1 SGHAT, CDR2 FQNNGV. The V and J ends lost 5 bases and 4 bases, in that order; junction bases with no gene match: 6. The CDR3 contains 16 residues. The CDR3: CASSETSGSRTGELFF. The DNA for the CDR3 is TGTGCCAGCAGCGAAACTAGCGGGAGTCGCACCGGGGAGCTGTTTTTT.

The chain uses TRBV6-2 or TRBV6-3 and TRBJ1-6, with D tentatively TRBD1 (6 bases). There are 15 residues in the CDR3. The V end lost 7 bases, the J end lost 7 bases, and 17 bases lay between the germline ends. Germline values: CDR1 MNHEY, CDR2 SVGEGT. The CDR3 is CASKPTGTANSPLHF. The CDR3 region has the DNA TGTGCCAGCAAACCTACAGGGACGGCAAATTCACCCCTCCACTTT.

In its sample, this clonotype was seen a few times. J is TRBJ1-5 and V is TRBV28, with a tentative D call TRBD1 (5 bases). Deletions cut 2 bases from V and 3 bases from J, with 8 bases between. The CDR3 loop spans 14 amino acids. The germline gives CDR1 MDHEN, CDR2 SYDVKM. As DNA, the CDR3 is TGTGCCAGCAGTTTAGAGGACAACAATCAGCCCCAGCATTTT. It encodes CASSLEDNNQPQHF.

This clonotype appeared many times. The chain links TRBV12-3 or TRBV12-4 to TRBJ2-2; 7 bases map to TRBD1. Trimming took 6 bases from V and 1 from J; bases not matched to a gene: 2. The CDR3 extends over 14 amino acids. The CDR3 here is CASSRQGNTGELFF. In nucleotides, the CDR3 is TGTGCCAGCAGCAGACAGGGGAACACCGGGGAGCTGTTTTTT.

This clonotype occurred many times. The J gene is TRBJ2-7, the V gene TRBV3-1; D is perhaps TRBD2 (6 bases). Per the germline V gene, CDR1 is LGHDT and CDR2 is YNNKEL (reference sequence). The V and J ends lost 1 base and 0 bases respectively, with 7 bases between them. This CDR3 is built from 14 residues. CDR3 amino acids: CASSQAGDSYEQYF. The CDR3 DNA reads TGTGCCAGCAGCCAAGCGGGAGACTCCTACGAGCAGTACTTC.

This clonotype was observed a handful of times. The chain recombines TRBV25-1 with TRBJ2-7; D is undetermined. The CDR3 extends over 13 amino acids. Germline values: CDR1 MGHDK, CDR2 SYGVNS. The ends were cut back, 6 bases at V and 5 bases at J, with 14 bases in the middle. CDR3 region: CASSPSTWNEQYF. DNA of the CDR3: TGTGCCAGCAGCCCATCCACGTGGAACGAGCAGTACTTC.

This sequence joins TRBV3-1 and TRBJ2-2; D is ambiguous. Germline CDR1 reads LGHDT; CDR2 reads YNNKEL (reference sequence). CDR3 length equals 11 residues. Between the trimmed V and J ends, which lost 2 bases and 8 bases, there was a span of 3 bases. CDR3 sequence reads: CASSQLGELFF. The CDR3, as DNA: TGTGCCAGCAGCCAATTGGGGGAGCTGTTTTTT.

This clonotype was recorded a few times. The chain uses TRBV7-2 and TRBJ2-4; tentatively, D is TRBD1 (5 bases). The CDR3 is made up of 16 amino acids. V shed 5 bases and J shed 9 bases, with 23 bases lying between them. Germline V gene sequence: CDR1 SGHTA, CDR2 FQGNSA. The CDR3 loop is CASSPSTVQAGGIQYF. DNA for the CDR3: TGTGCCAGCAGCCCGAGCACCGTACAGGCCGGTGGCATTCAGTACTTC.

The rearrangement joins TRBV5-5 to TRBJ2-1; no firm D call. This CDR3 spans 14 amino acids. V shed 4 bases and J shed 9 bases, with 17 bases lying between them. Germline values: CDR1 SGHKS, CDR2 YYEKEE (reference sequence). DNA for the CDR3: TGTGCCAGCAGCCGGTCAGCGTCCTCCGGTGAGCAGTTCTTC. Translated, it gives CASSRSASSGEQFF.

This clonotype was counted between two and nine times. The gene calls are TRBV5-5 and TRBJ2-7, with TRBD1 matching 7 bases. Per the germline V gene, CDR1 is SGHKS and CDR2 is YYEKEE (reference sequence). The CDR3 spans 13 residues. J lost 2 bases, V lost 6 bases, and 5 bases had no gene match. The CDR3 DNA reads TGTGCCAGCATCAAGACAGGGACCTACGAGCAGTACTTC. Translating it yields CASIKTGTYEQYF.

This clonotype has only a few counts. This sequence joins TRBV20-1 and TRBJ2-1, with 8 bases aligning to TRBD2. There are 11 residues in the CDR3. Germline V gives CDR1 DFQATT, CDR2 SNEGSKA (reference sequence). The CDR3 coding sequence is TGCAGCGGTAGGCGGGAGGAAAGGCAGTTCTTC. Amino acid sequence: CSGRREERQFF.

V gene TRBV12-3 or TRBV12-4 combines with J gene TRBJ1-1, with no clear D. Trimming shortened V by 2 bases and J by 1 base, and 5 bases separated the two germline ends. The CDR3 loop spans 13 amino acids. This CDR3 is CASSLHQNTEAFF. In DNA, the CDR3 is TGTGCCAGCAGTTTACACCAGAACACTGAAGCTTTCTTT.

This clonotype was counted at least ten times. V usage is TRBV6-5 and J usage is TRBJ2-1, with D hard to call. V lost 2 bases, J lost 0 bases, and 5 bases lay in between. CDR3 length: 14 residues. In germline, CDR1 is MNHEY, CDR2 SVGAGI. CDR3 sequence: CASSYVSSYNEQFF. The CDR3 DNA reads TGTGCCAGCAGTTACGTTAGCTCCTACAATGAGCAGTTCTTC.

The rearrangement uses TRBV7-8 and TRBJ2-1, with 7 bases identical to TRBD1. Trimming cost V 0 bases and J 1 base; bases outside gene matches: 6. The CDR3 consists of 17 residues. Germline V gives CDR1 SGHVS, CDR2 FQNEAQ. As DNA, the CDR3 is TGTGCCAGCAGCTTAGCAACCAAGGGGGCGTCCTACAATGAGCAGTTCTTC. Translation: CASSLATKGASYNEQFF. Full variable domain (outside the CDR3, taken from reference TRBV7-8 and TRBJ2-1): GAGVSQSPRYKVAKRGQDVALRCDPISGHVSLFWYQQALGQGPEFLTYFQNEAQLDKSGLPSDRFFAERPEGSVSTLKIQRTQQEDSAVYLCASSLATKGASYNEQFFGPGTRLTVL.

This clonotype was seen a few times. This chain uses TRBV20-1 with TRBJ2-5; 12 bases are shared with TRBD2. The CDR3 is made up of 14 amino acids. V was clipped by 4 bases and J by 5 bases; unmatched bases: 5. Germline V gives CDR1 DFQATT, CDR2 SNEGSKA (reference sequence). The CDR3 loop reads CSAKGLAGRETQYF. CDR3 DNA: TGCAGTGCTAAAGGACTAGCGGGGAGGGAGACCCAGTACTTC.

This chain joins TRBV11-3 and TRBJ2-1; a possible D gene is TRBD1 (6 bases). V lost 0 bases and J 9 bases, leaving 15 bases between the germline ends. The CDR3 length is 15 residues. Germline V gives CDR1 SGHNT, CDR2 YENEEA. CDR3 amino acids: CASSLDSQGTTEQFF. CDR3 in DNA: TGTGCCAGCAGCTTAGATAGCCAGGGGACCACTGAGCAGTTCTTC.

The chain employs TRBV7-8 and TRBJ1-2; possibly TRBD1 for D (6 bases). Germline V lookup: CDR1 SGHVS, CDR2 FQNEAQ. Trimming left V 7 bases short and J 4 bases short, with 16 bases between. The CDR3 runs 14 residues. The CDR3 here is CASNKTGQLYGYTF. The CDR3 DNA follows: TGTGCCAGCAACAAAACCGGACAGCTCTATGGCTACACCTTC.